One and the same sample provided the 15 T cell receptor beta chains below, sequenced in a study of cytomegalovirus exposure and HLA in healthy donors. The PCR contained 60 Vbeta and 13 Jbeta primers. Libraries were prepared by immunoSEQ multiplex PCR; TCRdb keeps only in-frame clonotypes and omits some of them. The table has 160,000 or so clones, around 80% seen once; the top ten hold approximately 8%. The material sequenced was PBMCs. These receptor sequences come from a male donor in good health and CMV-seropositive.

The CDR3 DNA is TGCGCCAGCAGCTTGGCCGTATCCTCTGGAAACACCATATATTTT. This encodes CASSLAVSSGNTIYF. J is TRBJ1-3 and V is TRBV5-1; unclear D gene. The length of the CDR3 is 15 residues. Germline V gives CDR1 SGHRS, CDR2 YFSETQ. V gave up 0 bases and J gave up 0 bases, with 7 bases separating them.

This clone was found a few times. This rearrangement joins TRBV6-1 to TRBJ1-4, with D hard to call. The germline V and J ends were trimmed by 0 bases and 8 bases, with 13 bases remaining between them. From germline, CDR1 is MNHNS and CDR2 SASEGT. The CDR3 is 15 amino acids. The CDR3 loop is CASSEAGWAVEKLFF. The CDR3 DNA is TGTGCCAGCAGTGAAGCTGGGTGGGCTGTGGAAAAACTGTTTTTT.

This chain uses TRBV7-9 with TRBJ2-1; possible D gene TRBD2, 5 bases. The CDR3 runs 16 residues. CDR1 and CDR2 from the germline V gene are SEHNR and FQNEAQ (reference sequence). The V gene lost 6 bases and the J gene lost 0 bases, with 15 bases spanning the gap. The CDR3: CASSSSSRGSYNEQFF. The CDR3 DNA sequence: TGTGCCAGCAGTTCTAGTTCTCGGGGCTCCTACAATGAGCAGTTCTTC.

On this clone itself: This CDR3 is also generated by other DNA sequences in the sample. V is TRBV15 and J is TRBJ1-2; D remains ambiguous. The CDR3 runs to 12 residues. V lost 0 bases and J 5 bases, leaving 4 bases between the germline ends. Germline V gives CDR1 LNHNV, CDR2 YYDKDF (reference sequence). The CDR3 protein is CATSRDSYGYTF. CDR3 sequence (DNA): TGTGCCACCAGCAGAGATAGTTATGGCTACACCTTC. Full variable domain (rest looked up from reference TRBV15 and TRBJ1-2): DAMVIQNPRYQVTQFGKPVTLSCSQTLNHNVMYWYQQKSSQAPKLLFHYYDKDFNNEADTPDNFQSRRPNTSFCFLDIRSPGLGDTAMYLCATSRDSYGYTFGSGTRLTVV.

The chain has TRBV9 and TRBJ1-1; TRBD1 might be the D (6 bases). Trimming stripped 4 bases from V and 6 bases from J, with 13 bases between. The CDR3 runs to 13 residues. CDR1 and CDR2 (germline): SGDLS, YYNGEE. CDR3 bases: TGTGCCAGCAGCAACACAGGGAGACCTGAAGCTTTCTTT. Translating it yields CASSNTGRPEAFF.

The genes are TRBV18 and TRBJ2-3; TRBD1 might be the D (6 bases). Trimming shortened V by 2 bases and J by 4 bases, and 10 bases separated the two germline ends. Germline V gene sequence: CDR1 KGHSH, CDR2 LQKENI. This CDR3 spans 14 amino acids. Here the CDR3 DNA reads TGTGCCAGCTCACCATGGGACAACCCAGATACGCAGTATTTT. Translation: CASSPWDNPDTQYF.

In this sample, this clone turned up once. The V and J genes are TRBV27 and TRBJ1-2, with 7 bases matching TRBD1. Per germline, CDR1 MNHEY and CDR2 SMNVEV (reference sequence). The CDR3 covers 13 residues. V lost 3 bases, J lost 4 bases, and 2 bases stayed unmatched. CDR3 protein: CASSFDRAYGYTF. The CDR3 DNA is TGTGCCAGCAGTTTTGACAGGGCCTATGGCTACACCTTC.

V gene TRBV9 combines with J gene TRBJ2-2; D may be TRBD2 (6 bases). CDR3 size: 14 residues. Germline V gene data show CDR1 as SGDLS and CDR2 as YYNGEE. Trimming took off 4 bases at V and 6 bases at J, with 13 bases between the two ends. CDR3 sequence reads: CASSPNWGAGELFF. The CDR3 DNA reads TGTGCCAGCAGCCCTAATTGGGGGGCCGGGGAGCTGTTTTTT.

The CDR3 region has the DNA TGTGCCTGCCTAACTGGAAACACCATATATTTT. Protein sequence: CACLTGNTIYF. The chain recombines TRBV30 with TRBJ1-3; no reliable D call. The CDR3 totals 11 residues. V lost 6 bases to trimming and J lost 2 bases, with 5 bases between them. The germline V gene has CDR1 GTSNPN and CDR2 SVGIG (reference sequence).

The V call is TRBV5-4, the J call TRBJ2-5, with TRBD2 as a possible D gene (6 bases). Trimming removed 5 bases from V and 1 base from J, with 15 bases in between. CDR3 length: 15 amino acids. The germline gives CDR1 SGHNT, CDR2 YYREEE (reference sequence). In DNA form, the CDR3 reads TGTGCCAGCAGTAACCGGGACTTAACCCAAGAGACCCAGTACTTC. It translates to CASSNRDLTQETQYF.

The chain joins TRBV28 to TRBJ2-7, with D possibly TRBD2 on 5 matching bases. The V gene's germline CDR1 is MDHEN and CDR2 SYDVKM. This CDR3 spans 13 amino acids. V dropped 7 bases and J dropped 5 bases, with 15 bases sitting between them. The CDR3 DNA reads TGTGCCAGCACCCTCCACGGGGAGAACGAGCAGTACTTC. This translates into CASTLHGENEQYF.

The V gene is TRBV10-1, the J gene TRBJ2-1, with 8 positions matching TRBD2. In germline, CDR1 is WNHNN, CDR2 SYGVQD (reference sequence). Unmatched junction bases numbered 3, after V lost 5 bases and J lost 3 bases. CDR3 length: 14 amino acids. The chain's CDR3 is CASSSGSYYNEQFF. CDR3 nucleotide sequence: TGCGCCAGCAGTAGCGGGAGTTACTACAATGAGCAGTTCTTC.

This rearrangement joins TRBV7-2 to TRBJ1-5; tentative D call: TRBD1 (6 bases). V was cut by 8 bases and J by 5 bases, with 10 bases left in between. CDR1 is SGHTA, CDR2 FQGNSA, per germline. The CDR3 contains 12 residues. In nucleotides, the CDR3 is TGTGCCAGCGGTACAGGGCATCAGCCCCAGCATTTT. It codes for CASGTGHQPQHF.

This sequence joins TRBV5-1 and TRBJ2-7; maybe TRBD1 (5 bases). The CDR3 is 14 residues long. Deletions cut 0 bases from V and 4 bases from J, with 11 bases between. Germline values: CDR1 SGHRS, CDR2 YFSETQ. The CDR3 bases are TGCGCCAGCAGCTTGGCAGGGCTCCCTTACGAGCAGTACTTC. Residues: CASSLAGLPYEQYF. The variable domain in full, completed from reference TRBV5-1 and TRBJ2-7, reads KAGVTQTPRYLIKTRGQQVTLSCSPISGHRSVSWYQQTPGQGLQFLFEYFSETQRNKGNFPGRFSGRQFSNSRSEMNVSTLELGDSALYLCASSLAGLPYEQYFGPGTRLTVT.

The gene calls are TRBV11-2 and TRBJ1-1; D perhaps matches TRBD1 (5 bases). V was trimmed by 5 bases and J by 2 bases, leaving 9 bases between them. Per germline, CDR1 SGHAT and CDR2 FQNNGV. The CDR3 consists of 13 residues. The CDR3 coding sequence is TGTGCCAGCAGCCAAAGGGGAAACACTGAAGCTTTCTTT. It encodes CASSQRGNTEAFF.